One sample yielded the 10 T cell receptor beta chains listed below, sequenced in a study of cytomegalovirus exposure and HLA in healthy donors. The PCR ran on 60 Vbeta and 13 Jbeta primers. Sequencing used immunoSEQ multiplex PCR; TCRdb keeps in-frame clones, though not all of them. The sample comprises about 110,000 clones, less than 70% of which are singletons, and around 5.4% rests with the top ten. The sample comprised PBMCs. Receptors were obtained from a woman in her seventies in good health and CMV-seropositive.

V and J are TRBV10-3 and TRBJ1-2; perhaps TRBD1 as D (6 bases). V lost 2 bases and J lost 5, with 21 bases in between. The germline gives CDR1 ENHRY, CDR2 SYGVKD. The CDR3 contains 17 residues. Written as DNA, the CDR3 is TGTGCCATCAGTGAGCGCGGCAGGGGCTCAATGGGATATGGCTACACCTTC. The encoded protein is CAISERGRGSMGYGYTF.

The V gene is TRBV13, the J gene TRBJ2-2, with 10 nucleotides matching TRBD2. The trim removed 5 bases at V and 5 bases at J, leaving 14 bases unmatched. The V gene's germline CDR1 is PRHDT and CDR2 FYEKMQ (reference sequence). This CDR3 spans 18 amino acids. CDR3 in amino acids: CASSPFPLAGVRTGELFF. Written as DNA, the CDR3 is TGTGCCAGCAGCCCCTTTCCGCTAGCGGGGGTAAGGACCGGGGAGCTGTTTTTT.

The rearrangement uses TRBV7-8 and TRBJ2-7; D might be TRBD1 (6 bases). Germline V CDR1 and CDR2: SGHVS, FQNEAQ. V was cut by 6 bases and J by 1 base, with 10 bases left in between. This CDR3 contains 13 residues. CDR3 sequence reads: CASSRQESYEQYF. CDR3 DNA: TGTGCCAGCAGTCGACAGGAGTCCTACGAGCAGTACTTC.

This rearrangement joins TRBV29-1 to TRBJ1-5; weak D call: TRBD1 (5 bases). V lost 4 bases, J lost 2 bases, and 12 bases lay in between. The CDR3 covers 14 residues. Per germline, CDR1 SQVTM and CDR2 ANQGSEA. CDR3 in amino acids: CSVVEGGGNQPQHF. Written as DNA, the CDR3 is TGCAGCGTTGTGGAGGGAGGGGGCAATCAGCCCCAGCATTTT.

V usage is TRBV6-1 and J usage is TRBJ1-1, with D possibly TRBD1 on 5 matching bases. The germline gives CDR1 MNHNS, CDR2 SASEGT. V was shortened by 7 bases and J by 0 bases, with 15 bases between the two germline ends. The CDR3 sequence is 15 residues long. The CDR3 protein is CASMYGRAMNTEAFF. The DNA of the CDR3 is TGTGCCAGCATGTACGGCAGGGCCATGAACACTGAAGCTTTCTTT.

The chain links TRBV4-3 to TRBJ2-5, with 12 nucleotides matching TRBD2. CDR3 length: 17 amino acids. V shed 1 base and J 2 bases; nucleotides not matched to a gene: 5. CDR1 is LGHNA, CDR2 YSLEER, per germline. CDR3 sequence reads: CASSQGGGTSGQETQYF. In DNA, the CDR3 is TGCGCCAGCAGCCAAGGGGGGGGGACTAGCGGGCAAGAGACCCAGTACTTC.

The chain is built from TRBV27 and TRBJ1-2; TRBD1 might be the D (5 bases). Germline values: CDR1 MNHEY, CDR2 SMNVEV (reference sequence). The CDR3 length is 15 residues. V lost 7 bases, J lost 1 base, and 16 bases lay in between. Here the CDR3 DNA reads TGTGCCAGCACCTCAGGATACGACAGTAACTATGGCTACACCTTC. This gives the protein CASTSGYDSNYGYTF.

CDR3 in DNA: TGCAGCGTTGGAGGGGGGGCAATCACAGATACGCAGTATTTT. This translates into CSVGGGAITDTQYF. V gene TRBV29-1 combines with J gene TRBJ2-3, with D perhaps matching TRBD2 (7 bases). Trimming stripped 4 bases from V and 2 bases from J, with 13 bases between. The germline V gene has CDR1 SQVTM and CDR2 ANQGSEA. This CDR3 has 14 amino acids.

This rearrangement joins TRBV29-1 to TRBJ1-1; D remains unclear. The CDR3 spans 12 residues. Between the trimmed V and J ends, which lost 7 bases and 1 base, there was a span of 10 bases. From germline, CDR1 is SQVTM and CDR2 ANQGSEA. The chain's CDR3 is CSGGFKNTEAFF. CDR3 DNA: TGCAGCGGCGGCTTCAAGAACACTGAAGCTTTCTTT.

This clone was counted a single time. The genes are TRBV4-1 and TRBJ2-4; possible D gene TRBD1, 5 bases. CDR3 length equals 18 residues. Germline V lookup: CDR1 MGHRA, CDR2 YSYEKL. V gave up 6 bases and J gave up 1 base, with 22 bases separating them. The CDR3 protein is CASRAFYGQVNAKNIQYF. The CDR3 bases are TGCGCCAGCAGGGCTTTTTATGGACAAGTTAATGCCAAAAACATTCAGTACTTC.